These T cell receptor beta chains were read from a single sample in a study of response to subunit inactivated influenza vaccine. A single record per CDR3 protein comes from TCRdb applying MiXCR to the RT-PCR reads. The sample records approximately 680,000 distinct CDR3 sequences, 15% to 18% being singletons. This specimen was PBMCs from blood, taken 11 to 12 days after vaccination. These receptors were collected from a man aged 50 to 60 who received an inactivated influenza vaccine. Each CDR3 is given with its conserved first and last residue.

V: TRBV5-1; J: TRBJ2-3; CDR3: CASSFTGQADTQYF
V: TRBV11-2; J: TRBJ2-7; CDR3: CASSFTLPGGNKDEQYF
V: TRBV28; J: TRBJ2-3; CDR3: CASSLISLAGGPDTQYF
V: TRBV20-1; J: TRBJ1-5; CDR3: CSASAGGNNQPQHF
V: TRBV24-1; J: TRBJ2-5; CDR3: CATSDFTFGTNQETQYF
V: TRBV28; J: TRBJ2-2; CDR3: CASSLQQGGGELFF
V: TRBV12-3/TRBV12-4; J: TRBJ2-1; CDR3: CASSFSTDYNEQFF
V: TRBV20-1; J: TRBJ2-5; CDR3: CSATGLAGRQETQYF
V: TRBV6-2/TRBV6-3; J: TRBJ1-1; CDR3: CASRTQYTEAFF
V: TRBV3-1; J: TRBJ2-7; CDR3: CASSQQAPCTYEQYF
V: TRBV6-1; J: TRBJ2-7; CDR3: CASARQGSSYEQYF
V: TRBV7-2; J: TRBJ2-7; CDR3: CASSIGTPWEQYF
V: TRBV7-6; J: TRBJ2-1; CDR3: CASILRGRNEQFF
V: TRBV4-2; J: TRBJ1-1; CDR3: CASSLEKGARTEAFF
V: TRBV7-8; J: TRBJ2-3; CDR3: CASSWDVKTSGRTDTQYF
V: TRBV14; J: TRBJ1-1; CDR3: CASSLGHFGFTEAFF
V: TRBV24-1; J: TRBJ2-7; CDR3: CATSDYEGPEQYF
V: TRBV10-3; J: TRBJ2-3; CDR3: CAISGGTSGSSFVDTQYF
V: TRBV20-1; J: TRBJ1-1; CDR3: CSASEGAVTEAFF
V: TRBV15; J: TRBJ2-5; CDR3: CATSRGIRETQYF
V: TRBV20-1; J: TRBJ2-5; CDR3: CSARWGGTQYF
V: TRBV7-2; J: TRBJ1-2; CDR3: CASSSGPLGYGYTF
V: TRBV6-2/TRBV6-3; J: TRBJ2-1; CDR3: CASRLPLTSGLSLNYNEQFF
V: TRBV20-1; J: TRBJ2-5; CDR3: CSATTWGETQYF
V: TRBV7-9; J: TRBJ1-6; CDR3: CASGTDDTLHF